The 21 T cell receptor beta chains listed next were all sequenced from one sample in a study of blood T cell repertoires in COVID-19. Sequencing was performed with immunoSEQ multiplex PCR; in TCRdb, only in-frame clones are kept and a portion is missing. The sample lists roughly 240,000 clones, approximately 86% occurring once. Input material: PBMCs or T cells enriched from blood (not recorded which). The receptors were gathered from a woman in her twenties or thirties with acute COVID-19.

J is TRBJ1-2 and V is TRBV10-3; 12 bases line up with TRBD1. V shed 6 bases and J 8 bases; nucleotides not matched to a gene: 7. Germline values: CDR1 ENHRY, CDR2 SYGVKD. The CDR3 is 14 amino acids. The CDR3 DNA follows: TGTGCCATCAGGGGGACAGGGGGCTGGGGAGGCTACACCTTC. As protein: CAIRGTGGWGGYTF.

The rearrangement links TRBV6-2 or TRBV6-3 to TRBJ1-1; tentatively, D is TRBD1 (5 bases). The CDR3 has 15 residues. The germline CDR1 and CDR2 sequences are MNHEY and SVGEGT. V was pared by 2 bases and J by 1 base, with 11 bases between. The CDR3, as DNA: TGTGCCAGCAGTTACCCCTCGGGGGGGAACACTGAAGCTTTCTTT. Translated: CASSYPSGGNTEAFF.

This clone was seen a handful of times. CDR3 loop: CATSDGQANEKLFF. The CDR3 DNA reads TGTGCCACCAGTGACGGACAGGCGAATGAAAAACTGTTTTTT. The V call is TRBV24-1, the J call TRBJ1-4, with TRBD1 identical over 7 bases. Looked up from germline, CDR1 is KGHDR and CDR2 is SFDVKD. The CDR3 runs to 14 residues. The V segment lost 4 bases and the J segment 5 bases; nucleotides outside the gene matches: 3.

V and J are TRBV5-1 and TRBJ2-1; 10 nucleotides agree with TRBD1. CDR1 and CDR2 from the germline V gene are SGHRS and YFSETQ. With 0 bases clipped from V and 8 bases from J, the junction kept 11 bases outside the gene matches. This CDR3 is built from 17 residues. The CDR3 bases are TGCGCCAGCAGCTTGGAATATGGGACAGGGGACGGGGATGAGCAGTTCTTC. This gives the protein CASSLEYGTGDGDEQFF.

The CDR3 sequence is CASNPRGPLGSPLHF. DNA for the CDR3: TGTGCCAGCAACCCACGGGGTCCGCTGGGTTCACCCCTCCACTTT. The chain joins TRBV7-2 to TRBJ1-6; D remains unclear. CDR3 length equals 15 residues. The V end lost 7 bases, the J end lost 9 bases, and 19 bases lay between the germline ends. Germline-derived CDR1 and CDR2 are SGHTA and FQGNSA.

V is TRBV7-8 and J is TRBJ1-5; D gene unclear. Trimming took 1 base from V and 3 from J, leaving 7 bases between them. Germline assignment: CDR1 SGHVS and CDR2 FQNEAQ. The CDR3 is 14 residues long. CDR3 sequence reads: CASSLVSINQPQHF. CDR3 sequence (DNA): TGTGCCAGCAGCTTAGTCAGTATCAATCAGCCCCAGCATTTT.

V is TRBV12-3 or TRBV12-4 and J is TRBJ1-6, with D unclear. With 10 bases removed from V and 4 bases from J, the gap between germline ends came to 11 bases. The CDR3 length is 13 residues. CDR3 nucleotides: TGTGCCACCTCCACCGAGTATAATTCACCCCTCCACTTT. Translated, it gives CATSTEYNSPLHF.

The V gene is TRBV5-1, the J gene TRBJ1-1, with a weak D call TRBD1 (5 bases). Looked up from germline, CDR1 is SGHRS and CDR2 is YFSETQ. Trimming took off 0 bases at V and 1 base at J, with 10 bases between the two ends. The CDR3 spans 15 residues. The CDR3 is CASSLVPTENTEAFF. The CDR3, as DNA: TGCGCCAGCAGCTTGGTGCCGACAGAGAACACTGAAGCTTTCTTT.

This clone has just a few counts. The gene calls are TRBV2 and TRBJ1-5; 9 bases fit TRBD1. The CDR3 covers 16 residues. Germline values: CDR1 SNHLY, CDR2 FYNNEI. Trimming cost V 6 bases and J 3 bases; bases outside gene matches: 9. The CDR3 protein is CASRGTGTGSNQPQHF. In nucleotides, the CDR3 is TGTGCCAGCAGGGGGACCGGGACAGGGTCCAATCAGCCCCAGCATTTT.

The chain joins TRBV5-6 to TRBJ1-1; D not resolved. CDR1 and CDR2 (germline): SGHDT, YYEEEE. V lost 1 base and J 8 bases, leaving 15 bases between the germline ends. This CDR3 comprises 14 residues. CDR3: CASSLWGDVGEAFF. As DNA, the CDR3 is TGTGCCAGCAGCTTGTGGGGAGACGTTGGGGAAGCTTTCTTT.

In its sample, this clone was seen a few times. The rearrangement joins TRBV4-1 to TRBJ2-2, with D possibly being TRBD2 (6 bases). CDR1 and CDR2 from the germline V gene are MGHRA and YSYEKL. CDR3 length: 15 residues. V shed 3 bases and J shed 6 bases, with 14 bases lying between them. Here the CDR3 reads CASSHAGGVSGELFF. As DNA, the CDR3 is TGCGCCAGCAGCCATGCCGGGGGTGTATCCGGGGAGCTGTTTTTT.

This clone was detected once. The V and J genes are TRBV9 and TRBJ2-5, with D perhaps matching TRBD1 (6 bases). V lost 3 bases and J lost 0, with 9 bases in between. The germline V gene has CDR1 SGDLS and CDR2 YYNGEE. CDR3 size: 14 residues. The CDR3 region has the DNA TGTGCCAGCAGCGATAGGACAGACCAAGAGACCCAGTACTTC. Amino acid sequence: CASSDRTDQETQYF.

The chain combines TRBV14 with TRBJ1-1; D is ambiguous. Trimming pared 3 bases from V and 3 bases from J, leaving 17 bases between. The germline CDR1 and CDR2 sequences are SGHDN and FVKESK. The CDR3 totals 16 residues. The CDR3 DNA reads TGTGCCAGCAGCCAGAGCCGTTTACATGAGGACACTGAAGCTTTCTTT. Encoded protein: CASSQSRLHEDTEAFF.

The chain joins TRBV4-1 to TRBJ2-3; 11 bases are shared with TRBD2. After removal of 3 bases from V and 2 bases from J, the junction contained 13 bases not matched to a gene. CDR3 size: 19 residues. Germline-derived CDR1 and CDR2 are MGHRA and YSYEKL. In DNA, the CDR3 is TGCGCCAGCAGCCAGCACAGGGGCACTAGCGGGGGCTACACAGATACGCAGTATTTT. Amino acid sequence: CASSQHRGTSGGYTDTQYF.

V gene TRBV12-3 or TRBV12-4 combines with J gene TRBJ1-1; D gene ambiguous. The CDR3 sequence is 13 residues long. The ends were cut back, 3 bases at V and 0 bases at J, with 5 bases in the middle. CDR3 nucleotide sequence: TGTGCCAGCAGTTTCGAGGTGAACACTGAAGCTTTCTTT. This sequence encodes CASSFEVNTEAFF.

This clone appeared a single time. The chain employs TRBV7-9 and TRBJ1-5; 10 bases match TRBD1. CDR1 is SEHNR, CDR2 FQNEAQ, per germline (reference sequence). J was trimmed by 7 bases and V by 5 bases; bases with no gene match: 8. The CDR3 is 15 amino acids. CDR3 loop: CASSPGTGAGQPQHF. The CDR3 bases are TGTGCCAGCAGCCCAGGGACAGGGGCGGGCCAGCCCCAGCATTTT.

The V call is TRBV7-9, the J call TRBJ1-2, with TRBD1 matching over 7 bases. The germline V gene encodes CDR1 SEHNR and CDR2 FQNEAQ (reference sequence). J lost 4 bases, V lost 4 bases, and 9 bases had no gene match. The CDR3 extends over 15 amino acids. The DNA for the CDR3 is TGTGCCAGCAGCTACGGGACAGACATAACCTATGGCTACACCTTC. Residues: CASSYGTDITYGYTF.

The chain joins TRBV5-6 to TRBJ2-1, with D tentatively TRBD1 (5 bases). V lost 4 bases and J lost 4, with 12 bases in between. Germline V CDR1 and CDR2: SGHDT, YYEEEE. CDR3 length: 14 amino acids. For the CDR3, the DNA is TGTGCCAGCAGCAATAATTACAGGTACAATGAGCAGTTCTTC. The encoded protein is CASSNNYRYNEQFF.

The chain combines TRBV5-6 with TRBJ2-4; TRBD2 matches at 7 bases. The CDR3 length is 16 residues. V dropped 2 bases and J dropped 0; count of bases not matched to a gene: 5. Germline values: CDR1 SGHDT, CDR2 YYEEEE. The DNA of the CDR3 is TGTGCCAGCAGCTTTCAGGGCGGGGGAGCCAAAAACATTCAGTACTTC. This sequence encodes CASSFQGGGAKNIQYF.

The DNA for the CDR3 is TGTGCCACCCTCGGTGGTTTCAATCAGCCCCAGCATTTT. Protein: CATLGGFNQPQHF. This rearrangement joins TRBV19 to TRBJ1-5; D gene unclear. Between the trimmed V and J ends, which lost 10 bases and 3 bases, there was a span of 13 bases. The CDR3 runs 13 residues. Germline CDR1 and CDR2: LNHDA and SQIVND (reference sequence).

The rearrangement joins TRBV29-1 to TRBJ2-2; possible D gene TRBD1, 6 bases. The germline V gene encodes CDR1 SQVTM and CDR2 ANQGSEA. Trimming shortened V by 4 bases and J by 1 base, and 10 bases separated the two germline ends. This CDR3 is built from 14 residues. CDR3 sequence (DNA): TGCAGCGTTGTGTCACAGGGGAACACCGGGGAGCTGTTTTTT. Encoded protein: CSVVSQGNTGELFF.